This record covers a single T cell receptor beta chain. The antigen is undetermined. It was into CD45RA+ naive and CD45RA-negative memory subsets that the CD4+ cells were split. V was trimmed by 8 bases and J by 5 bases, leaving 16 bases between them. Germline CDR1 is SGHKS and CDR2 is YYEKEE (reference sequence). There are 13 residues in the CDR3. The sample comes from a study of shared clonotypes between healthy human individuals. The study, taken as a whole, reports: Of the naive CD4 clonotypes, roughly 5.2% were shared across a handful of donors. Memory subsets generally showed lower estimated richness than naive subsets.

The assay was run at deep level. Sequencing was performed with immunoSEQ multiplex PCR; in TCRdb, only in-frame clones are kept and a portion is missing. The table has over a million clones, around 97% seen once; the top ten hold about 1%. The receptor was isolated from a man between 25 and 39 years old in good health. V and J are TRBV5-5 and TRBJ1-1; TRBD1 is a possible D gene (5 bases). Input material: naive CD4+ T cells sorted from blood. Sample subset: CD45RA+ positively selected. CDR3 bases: TGTGCCAGTATAGGGACGATTGTGACTGAAGCTTTCTTT. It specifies CASIGTIVTEAFF. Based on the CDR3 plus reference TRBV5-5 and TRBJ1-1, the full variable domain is DAGVTQSPTHLIKTRGQQVTLRCSPISGHKSVSWYQQVLGQGPQFIFQYYEKEERGRGNFPDRFSARQFPNYSSELNVNALLLGDSALYLCASIGTIVTEAFFGQGTRLTVV.